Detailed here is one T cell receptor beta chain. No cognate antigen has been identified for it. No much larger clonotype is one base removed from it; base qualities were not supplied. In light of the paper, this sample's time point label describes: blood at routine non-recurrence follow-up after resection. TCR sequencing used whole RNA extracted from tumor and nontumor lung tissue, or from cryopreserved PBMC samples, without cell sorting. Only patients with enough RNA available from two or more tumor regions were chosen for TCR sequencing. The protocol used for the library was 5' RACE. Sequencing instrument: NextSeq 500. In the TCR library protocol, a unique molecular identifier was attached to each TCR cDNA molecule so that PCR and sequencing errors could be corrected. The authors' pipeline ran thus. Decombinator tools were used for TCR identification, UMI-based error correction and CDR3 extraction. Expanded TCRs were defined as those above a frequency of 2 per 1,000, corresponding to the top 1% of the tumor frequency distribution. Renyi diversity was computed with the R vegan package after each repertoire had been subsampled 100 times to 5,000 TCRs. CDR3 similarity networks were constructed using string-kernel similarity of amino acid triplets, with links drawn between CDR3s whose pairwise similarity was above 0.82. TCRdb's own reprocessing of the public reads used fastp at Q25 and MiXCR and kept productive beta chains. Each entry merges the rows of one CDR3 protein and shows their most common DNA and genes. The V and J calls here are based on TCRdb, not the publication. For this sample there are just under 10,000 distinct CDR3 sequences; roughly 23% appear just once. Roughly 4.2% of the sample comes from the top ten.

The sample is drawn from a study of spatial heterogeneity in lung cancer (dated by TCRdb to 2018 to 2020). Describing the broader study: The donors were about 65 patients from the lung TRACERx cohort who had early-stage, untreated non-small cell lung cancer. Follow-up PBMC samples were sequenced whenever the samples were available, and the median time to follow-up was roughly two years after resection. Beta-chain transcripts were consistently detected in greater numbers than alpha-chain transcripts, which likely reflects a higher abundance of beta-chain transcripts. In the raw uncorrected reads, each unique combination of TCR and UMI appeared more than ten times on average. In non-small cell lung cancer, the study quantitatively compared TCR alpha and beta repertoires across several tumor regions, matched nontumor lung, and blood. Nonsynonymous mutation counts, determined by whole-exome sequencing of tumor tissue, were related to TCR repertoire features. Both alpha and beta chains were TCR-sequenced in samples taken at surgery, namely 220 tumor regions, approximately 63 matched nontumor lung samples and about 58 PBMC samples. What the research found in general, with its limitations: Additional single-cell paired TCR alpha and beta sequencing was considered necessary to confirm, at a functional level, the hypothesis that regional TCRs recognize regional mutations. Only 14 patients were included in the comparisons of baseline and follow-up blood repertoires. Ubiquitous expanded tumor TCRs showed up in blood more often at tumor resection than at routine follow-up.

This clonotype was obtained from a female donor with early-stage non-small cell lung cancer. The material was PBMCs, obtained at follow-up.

The CDR3 region has the sequence CASSLGQANQPQHF. The sequence in DNA is TGCGCCAGCAGCTTAGGACAGGCGAATCAGCCCCAGCATTTT. The rearranged segments are TRBV5-1 and TRBJ1-5; 7 bases in between match TRBD1. The CDR3 contains 14 residues, cysteine and phenylalanine counted. Just the 42-base CDR3 DNA is kept, in frame starting at base 1. According to the germline V gene, CDR1 reads SGHRS and CDR2 reads YFSETQ. Trimming accounts for 2 bases at V and 4 bases at J, while the number of junction bases matched to no gene is 3.